The 26 T cell receptor beta chains in this list originate from one sample, sequenced in a study of blood T cell repertoires in COVID-19. Measured with immunoSEQ multiplex PCR; TCRdb has only the in-frame clones, and not every one. The top ten clones hold approximately 16% of a sample with 60,000 to 65,000 clones, approximately 88% of them seen once. Sequenced input: peripheral blood. These receptors came from a man aged 60 to 69 with COVID-19, enrolled during active disease.

This chain links TRBV7-9 with TRBJ1-5, with a possible D match to TRBD1 (5 bases). Germline V gene data show CDR1 as SEHNR and CDR2 as FQNEAQ (reference sequence). This CDR3 contains 15 residues. The germline V and J ends were trimmed by 2 bases and 7 bases, with 15 bases remaining between them. The CDR3 DNA follows: TGTGCCAGCAGCTTATTCGGGGGAGTAGGGCAGCCCCAGCATTTT. It specifies CASSLFGGVGQPQHF.

The V call is TRBV7-3, the J call TRBJ1-1; no definite D call. The CDR3 is 14 residues long. Germline V gene lookup returns CDR1 SGHTA and CDR2 FQGTGA. The V and J ends lost 5 bases and 3 bases respectively, with 13 bases between them. The CDR3 loop is CASSPITADTEAFF. The CDR3 region has the DNA TGTGCCAGCAGCCCTATCACCGCGGACACTGAAGCTTTCTTT.

The chain recombines TRBV19 with TRBJ2-3; D might be TRBD1 (6 bases). The CDR3 runs 15 residues. Trimming shortened V by 6 bases and J by 0 bases, and 13 bases separated the two germline ends. Germline V gives CDR1 LNHDA, CDR2 SQIVND (reference sequence). The CDR3 coding sequence is TGTGCCAGTAGCAAAAGTAGGGGGAGCACAGATACGCAGTATTTT. Its protein is CASSKSRGSTDTQYF.

This clone was counted a single time. The chain couples TRBV29-1 to TRBJ2-3, with 8 bases lining up with TRBD1. The CDR3 contains 16 residues. Germline values: CDR1 SQVTM, CDR2 ANQGSEA. After removal of 7 bases from V and 1 base from J, the junction contained 13 bases not matched to a gene. The CDR3 protein is CSGQGISGLGTDTQYF. Here the CDR3 DNA reads TGCAGCGGACAGGGGATAAGTGGGTTGGGCACAGATACGCAGTATTTT.

The V call is TRBV3-1 (or the pseudogene TRBV3-2), the J call TRBJ1-2; 10 positions match TRBD1. The CDR3 is 15 residues long. V trimming: 1 base; J trimming: 8 bases; junction bases outside the gene matches: 7. The germline CDR1 and CDR2 sequences are LGHDT and YNNKEL (reference sequence). CDR3 sequence (DNA): TGTGCCAGCAGCCAAGGGGACAGGGGAAGATTCGGCTACACCTTC. It yields the protein CASSQGDRGRFGYTF.

The rearrangement joins TRBV5-1 to TRBJ2-2, with TRBD1 matching over 7 bases. The CDR3 covers 16 residues. J was trimmed by 5 bases and V by 1 base; bases with no gene match: 8. Per the germline V gene, CDR1 is SGHRS and CDR2 is YFSETQ. This CDR3 reads CASSLLGGEDTGELFF. In DNA, the CDR3 is TGCGCCAGCAGCTTGCTAGGGGGCGAGGATACCGGGGAGCTGTTTTTT.

Turning to this clone: One end of the junction does not line up with germline, which may come from a read error. As DNA, the CDR3 is TGTGCCAGCAGCTTAGCGGGAGGCAACCAGCCCCAGCATTTT. Translated, it gives CASSLAGGNQPQHF. The chain uses TRBV7-9 and TRBJ1-5; D gene unclear. CDR3 length: 14 amino acids. Germline CDR1 and CDR2: SEHNR and FQNEAQ (reference sequence).

This chain joins TRBV28 and TRBJ1-5, with D perhaps TRBD1 (5 bases). The germline CDR1 and CDR2 sequences are MDHEN and SYDVKM. V dropped 6 bases and J dropped 3 bases, with 9 bases sitting between them. The CDR3 contains 13 residues. The CDR3 region has the DNA TGTGCCAGCAGGTTGGACATCAATCAGCCCCAGCATTTT. This translates into CASRLDINQPQHF.

The chain couples TRBV14 to TRBJ2-7, with TRBD2 as a possible D gene (6 bases). The CDR3 loop spans 15 amino acids. V shed 4 bases and J shed 6 bases, with 19 bases lying between them. Germline CDR1 and CDR2: SGHDN and FVKESK. CDR3 region: CASSRVLAGGIEQYF. The CDR3 region has the DNA TGTGCCAGCAGCCGCGTACTAGCTGGAGGGATCGAGCAGTACTTC.

This chain connects TRBV14 to TRBJ2-5; no firm D call. The germline V gene has CDR1 SGHDN and CDR2 FVKESK. This CDR3 spans 13 amino acids. V was pared by 0 bases and J by 5 bases, with 7 bases between. The CDR3 protein is CASSQDLQETQYF. Here the CDR3 DNA reads TGTGCCAGCAGCCAAGATTTGCAGGAGACCCAGTACTTC.

The CDR3 bases are TGTGCCATGAGGGTAGGGTTCATGAACACTGAAGCTTTCTTT. Translating it yields CAMRVGFMNTEAFF. The chain recombines TRBV10-3 with TRBJ1-1; D unresolved. V shed 9 bases and J shed 0 bases, with 14 bases lying between them. The CDR3 runs 14 residues. Germline CDR1 ENHRY, CDR2 SYGVKD.

This clone was found once. The chain combines TRBV30 with TRBJ1-3; D uncertain. Trimming shortened V by 2 bases and J by 0 bases, and 11 bases separated the two germline ends. The CDR3 totals 15 residues. CDR1 is GTSNPN, CDR2 SVGIG, per germline (reference sequence). Written as DNA, the CDR3 is TGTGCCTGGAGTTCATCGGCTAGCTCTGGAAACACCATATATTTT. It codes for CAWSSSASSGNTIYF.

This chain links TRBV23-1 with TRBJ1-5, with D maybe TRBD1 (6 bases). TRBV23-1 is identified as an open reading frame with a role that is uncertain. CDR3 length: 13 residues. Trimming took 9 bases from V and 2 from J, leaving 11 bases between them. The CDR3 is CARQGNGNQPQHF. CDR3 nucleotides: TGCGCCAGACAGGGAAACGGCAATCAGCCCCAGCATTTT.

V and J are TRBV7-7 and TRBJ2-5; possible D gene TRBD2, 5 bases. Trimming stripped 1 base from V and 7 bases from J, with 16 bases between. This CDR3 has 15 amino acids. Germline loops: CDR1 SSHAT, CDR2 FNYEAQ (reference sequence). In DNA form, the CDR3 reads TGTGCCAGCAGCTTAGGGGCCTCCCTTCGGGGGACCCAGTACTTC. Its protein is CASSLGASLRGTQYF.

This clone occurred a few times. CDR3 sequence: CASNGESSNQPQHF. The DNA for the CDR3 is TGTGCCAGCAATGGTGAGTCTAGCAATCAGCCCCAGCATTTT. V gene TRBV2 combines with J gene TRBJ1-5; D call uncertain. The germline V gene encodes CDR1 SNHLY and CDR2 FYNNEI. Deletions cut 7 bases from V and 0 bases from J, with 10 bases between. The CDR3 is made up of 14 amino acids.

This chain links TRBV18 with TRBJ2-1, with D perhaps matching TRBD1 (5 bases). This CDR3 spans 17 amino acids. The germline V and J ends were trimmed by 2 bases and 0 bases, with 14 bases remaining between them. CDR1 is KGHSH and CDR2 is LQKENI in the germline V gene. The CDR3 protein is CASSPLDIINSYNEQFF. The CDR3 DNA follows: TGTGCCAGCTCACCATTGGACATTATAAACTCCTACAATGAGCAGTTCTTC.

The rearrangement joins TRBV19 to TRBJ2-1, with D tentatively TRBD1 (6 bases). Germline V gene data show CDR1 as LNHDA and CDR2 as SQIVND (reference sequence). The CDR3 is 15 residues long. Between the trimmed V and J ends, which lost 10 bases and 3 bases, there was a span of 19 bases. The CDR3 loop reads CAKIYRDTDYNEQFF. CDR3 DNA: TGTGCCAAGATCTACAGGGACACCGACTACAATGAGCAGTTCTTC.

The chain joins TRBV6-5 to TRBJ1-1; a possible D gene is TRBD1 (6 bases). Trimming stripped 8 bases from V and 8 bases from J, with 18 bases between. The CDR3 is 13 residues long. From germline, CDR1 is MNHEY and CDR2 SVGAGI. In DNA form, the CDR3 reads TGTGCCAGCGTATTTGGGGGCGCGGTCGAAGCTTTCTTT. Residues: CASVFGGAVEAFF.

The rearrangement joins TRBV6-6 to TRBJ1-3, with no clear D. The CDR3 has 15 amino acids. From germline, CDR1 is MNHNY and CDR2 SVGAGI (reference sequence). V lost 5 bases to trimming and J lost 0 bases, with 11 bases between them. Here the CDR3 reads CASSVAESSGNTIYF. CDR3 in DNA: TGTGCCAGCAGTGTGGCGGAGAGCTCTGGAAACACCATATATTTT.

The chain employs TRBV2 and TRBJ2-5; 13 bases match TRBD2. V shed 7 bases, J shed 4 bases, and the junction held 6 bases outside the gene matches. The CDR3 covers 15 residues. CDR1 SNHLY and CDR2 FYNNEI come from the germline V gene. The CDR3 nucleotides read TGTGCCAGCACCTACGGACTAGCGGGAGTAGAGACCCAGTACTTC. Protein sequence: CASTYGLAGVETQYF.

The J gene is TRBJ2-7, the V gene TRBV9; 8 bases line up with TRBD1. This CDR3 spans 14 amino acids. The V segment lost 0 bases and the J segment 2 bases; nucleotides outside the gene matches: 1. Germline V lookup: CDR1 SGDLS, CDR2 YYNGEE. This chain's CDR3 is CASSVAQGAYEQYF. In DNA, the CDR3 is TGTGCCAGCAGCGTAGCACAGGGGGCCTACGAGCAGTACTTC.

The chain uses TRBV10-1 and TRBJ1-2; D not certain. The length of the CDR3 is 14 residues. V was cut by 3 bases and J by 4 bases, with 12 bases left in between. Germline assignment: CDR1 WNHNN and CDR2 SYGVQD (reference sequence). CDR3 coding DNA: TGCGCCAGCAGTGATGACACGGAGGGCTATGGCTACACCTTC. Its protein product is CASSDDTEGYGYTF.

The genes are TRBV19 and TRBJ1-3; no reliable D call. This CDR3 region has 15 residues. Trimming left V 3 bases short and J 0 bases short, with 9 bases between. The germline gives CDR1 LNHDA, CDR2 SQIVND (reference sequence). This CDR3 reads CASSIFDYSGNTIYF. The CDR3, as DNA: TGTGCCAGTAGTATTTTTGACTACTCTGGAAACACCATATATTTT.

V usage is TRBV7-9 and J usage is TRBJ2-5; possibly TRBD1 for D (7 bases). Germline loops: CDR1 SEHNR, CDR2 FQNEAQ (reference sequence). Trimming left V 5 bases short and J 2 bases short, with 15 bases between. The CDR3 has 15 amino acids. This CDR3 reads CASSAGQRVQETQYF. The CDR3 DNA is TGTGCCAGCAGCGCGGGACAGAGAGTACAAGAGACCCAGTACTTC.

The CDR3 region has the DNA TGTGCTAGTGGCACCGGGACAGGGTTTGGCTACACCTTC. This sequence encodes CASGTGTGFGYTF. The chain uses TRBV12-5 and TRBJ1-2; TRBD1 matches 9 bases. The CDR3 runs to 13 residues. J gave up 7 bases and V 6 bases, and 6 bases lay outside the gene matches. The germline CDR1 and CDR2 sequences are LGHNT and FRNRAP. Variable domain in full (rest from reference TRBV12-5 and TRBJ1-2): DARVTQTPRHKVTEMGQEVTMRCQPILGHNTVFWYRQTMMQGLELLAYFRNRAPLDDSGMPKDRFSAEMPDATLATLKIQPSEPRDSAVYFCASGTGTGFGYTFGSGTRLTVV.

Comment on this clone: One end of the junction does not line up with germline, which may come from a read error. The chain uses TRBV28 and TRBJ1-1; 9 bases are a match to TRBD1. The germline V gene encodes CDR1 MDHEN and CDR2 SYDVKM. The CDR3 runs 15 residues. CDR3 coding DNA: TGTGCCAGCAGTCACCGGGACAGGGTGAACTCTGAAGCTTTCTTT. Translation gives CASSHRDRVNSEAFF.